This record covers a single T cell receptor beta chain. Its antigen is still unknown. PCR employed 60 Vbeta and 13 Jbeta primers. In the study's own analysis: Later reanalysis found approximately 80 million unique TCR beta chains, some 10 million of them shared. Assay: immunoSEQ multiplex PCR; the TCRdb copy retains only in-frame clones and omits some. That table gives V, J and clone size, and the DNA gave D and trimming. This sample has 140,000 or so clones, with around 75% found just once. The data were taken from a study of cytomegalovirus exposure and HLA in healthy donors. Study-level background: Among the 300 to 500 donors who were genotyped, about 80% fell in the genetic ancestry cluster that is associated with self-reported Caucasian donors.

Study-wide results and caveats: The analysis excluded some indistinguishable V segments, including TRBV6-2 and TRBV6-3. What was likely a sequencing artifact was a cluster of highly shared sequence variants.

J gave up 5 bases and V 5 bases, and 3 bases lay outside the gene matches. The CDR3 contains 14 residues. CDR1 and CDR2 from the germline V gene are SGHAT and FQNNGV. The sequence came from a female donor in good health and CMV-seronegative. Material: PBMCs. V and J are TRBV11-2 and TRBJ2-3, with 11 positions matching TRBD2. The CDR3 nucleotides read TGTGCCAGCAGCCCCGGACTAGCGGGAGATACGCAGTATTTT. This translates into CASSPGLAGDTQYF.